This passage covers 24 T cell receptor beta chains from one sample sequenced in a study of vaccination and CD4 T cells after COVID-19. Cultured CD4+ T cell DNA underwent sequencing with the Oncomine TCR Beta short-read assay. TCRdb used MiXCR to reprocess the PCR reads, holding one entry per CDR3 protein. The sample has fewer than 20,000 distinct CDR3 sequences, around 38% seen once. Their specific antigens are unknown. This sample's treatment: roughly 11-day PBMC culture with coronavirus spike peptide pools or control peptides (ViraFEST assay). The material sequenced was cultured CD4+ T cells from blood. Source of these receptors: a human donor with COVID-19.

By share, this clonotype counts as large. The CDR3 protein is CASEQGGLQPQHF. The CDR3 nucleotides read TGTGCCAGCGAACAGGGGGGGCTTCAGCCCCAGCATTTT. The chain is built from TRBV2 and TRBJ1-5; 8 nucleotides line up with TRBD1. Germline lookup yields CDR1 SNHLY and CDR2 FYNNEI. J gave up 6 bases and V 8 bases, and 6 bases lay outside the gene matches. The CDR3 sequence is 13 residues long.

In this sample, this clonotype turned up a few times. The V gene is TRBV20-1, the J gene TRBJ2-1, with no clear D. Trimming removed 1 base from V and 6 bases from J, with 7 bases in between. Germline-derived CDR1 and CDR2 are DFQATT and SNEGSKA (reference sequence). The CDR3 spans 12 residues. The CDR3 here is CSARGRVNEQFF. Here the CDR3 DNA reads TGCAGTGCTAGAGGAAGAGTCAATGAGCAGTTCTTC.

The chain carries TRBV27 and TRBJ2-7; D gene unclear. The CDR3 is 15 amino acids. The ends were cut back, 3 bases at V and 0 bases at J, with 12 bases in the middle. The germline gives CDR1 MNHEY, CDR2 SMNVEV (reference sequence). In nucleotides, the CDR3 is TGTGCCAGCAGTTTGGGCCAGGTCAACTCCTACGAGCAGTACTTC. Amino acid sequence: CASSLGQVNSYEQYF.

The sample holds a few counts of this clonotype. V usage is TRBV5-4 and J usage is TRBJ2-3; 13 positions match TRBD2. From germline, CDR1 is SGHNT and CDR2 YYREEE (reference sequence). V lost 3 bases and J lost 4; bases outside the gene matches: 11. CDR3 length: 18 amino acids. CDR3 bases: TGTGCCAGCAGCTGGCGGTCTAGGACTAGCGGGGGCTCAGATACGCAGTATTTT. Protein: CASSWRSRTSGGSDTQYF.

A few counts support this clonotype. The gene calls are TRBV6-5 and TRBJ2-7; D uncertain. The CDR3 totals 14 residues. The germline V gene has CDR1 MNHEY and CDR2 SVGAGI. V lost 3 bases and J lost 0, with 9 bases in between. CDR3 in amino acids: CASSYGGNSYEQYF. For the CDR3, the DNA is TGTGCCAGCAGTTATGGTGGAAACTCCTACGAGCAGTACTTC.

This clonotype showed up just a few times. The rearrangement joins TRBV7-2 to TRBJ2-5; no definite D call. CDR3 length equals 14 residues. Trimming left V 3 bases short and J 2 bases short, with 10 bases between. Germline V gene lookup returns CDR1 SGHTA and CDR2 FQGNSA. CDR3 region: CASSFPGPQETQYF. The DNA for the CDR3 is TGTGCCAGCAGCTTCCCCGGCCCTCAAGAGACCCAGTACTTC. Using reference TRBV7-2 and TRBJ2-5 for the parts outside the CDR3, the full variable domain is GAGVSQSPSNKVTEKGKDVELRCDPISGHTALYWYRQSLGQGLEFLIYFQGNSAPDKSGLPSDRFSAERTGGSVSTLTIQRTQQEDSAVYLCASSFPGPQETQYFGPGTRLLVL.

The J gene is TRBJ1-5, the V gene TRBV12-3 or TRBV12-4, with 7 bases matching TRBD1. The CDR3 has 15 residues. Trimming took 3 bases from V and 3 from J; bases not matched to a gene: 5. CDR3 coding DNA: TGTGCCAGCAGTTTGAGGGGACAGAACAATCAGCCCCAGCATTTT. This encodes CASSLRGQNNQPQHF.

The chain recombines TRBV6-2 or TRBV6-3 with TRBJ2-1; D gene uncertain. The germline gives CDR1 MNHEY, CDR2 SVGEGT. Trimming stripped 4 bases from V and 12 bases from J, with 10 bases between. The CDR3 spans 11 residues. DNA for the CDR3: TGTGCCAGCAGTTTGGGGATGGGGCAGTTCTTC. Protein product: CASSLGMGQFF.

The chain couples TRBV7-9 to TRBJ2-7; D may be TRBD2 (6 bases). In germline, CDR1 is SEHNR, CDR2 FQNEAQ (reference sequence). Trimming took 7 bases from V and 1 from J, leaving 14 bases between them. This CDR3 has 14 amino acids. CDR3 sequence (DNA): TGTGCCAGCACCTCCGGGACTCCGTCCTACGAGCAGTACTTC. Translated, it gives CASTSGTPSYEQYF.

This chain connects TRBV11-3 to TRBJ2-2; D uncertain. Germline V gene lookup returns CDR1 SGHNT and CDR2 YENEEA. Trimming shortened V by 5 bases and J by 6 bases, and 7 bases separated the two germline ends. The CDR3 is made up of 12 amino acids. The CDR3 DNA reads TGTGCCAGCAGCCAGACCCCCGGGGAGCTGTTTTTT. Amino acids: CASSQTPGELFF. Looking up the rest from reference TRBV11-3 and TRBJ2-2 gives the full variable domain: EAGVVQSPRYKIIEKKQPVAFWCNPISGHNTLYWYLQNLGQGPELLIRYENEEAVDDSQLPKDRFSAERLKGVDSTLKIQPAELGDSAVYLCASSQTPGELFFGEGSRLTVL.

CDR3 sequence (DNA): TGTGCCAGCAGCCGACCAAGGGGATTGGAGACCCAGTACTTC. Its protein product is CASSRPRGLETQYF. The chain has TRBV7-2 and TRBJ2-5, with D possibly matching TRBD1 (5 bases). Germline CDR1 is SGHTA and CDR2 is FQGNSA. V dropped 5 bases and J dropped 5 bases, with 15 bases sitting between them. The CDR3 runs to 14 residues.

As DNA, the CDR3 is TGTGCCAGCAGCTTGGAGGGCGGGGGGGCTGCCAAAAACATTCAGTACTTC. It specifies CASSLEGGGAAKNIQYF. The gene calls are TRBV5-4 and TRBJ2-4; 9 bases map to TRBD2. Per germline, CDR1 SGHNT and CDR2 YYREEE (reference sequence). V lost 0 bases, J lost 1 base, and 5 bases stayed unmatched. The CDR3 covers 17 residues. Combining the CDR3 with reference TRBV5-4 and TRBJ2-4 gives the whole variable domain ETGVTQSPTHLIKTRGQQVTLRCSSQSGHNTVSWYQQALGQGPQFIFQYYREEENGRGNFPPRFSGLQFPNYSSELNVNALELDDSALYLCASSLEGGGAAKNIQYFGAGTRLSVL.

CDR3 DNA sequence: TGCGCCAGCAGCCAAGCAGGAGCGGGGGGGCGAGACATTCAGTACTTC. Encoded protein: CASSQAGAGGRDIQYF. The chain carries TRBV4-1 and TRBJ2-4, with TRBD2 matching over 10 bases. Germline CDR1 reads MGHRA; CDR2 reads YSYEKL. This CDR3 contains 16 residues. The junction had 8 bases not matched to a gene; V was cut back by 1 base and J by 8 bases.

The gene calls are TRBV7-9 and TRBJ1-6, with unresolved D. The CDR3 contains 14 residues. V lost 1 base to trimming and J lost 8 bases, with 9 bases between them. Germline lookup yields CDR1 SEHNR and CDR2 FQNEAQ (reference sequence). The DNA for the CDR3 is TGTGCCAGCAGCTTAGGTGGCGGCGATTCACCCCTCCACTTT. Translation gives CASSLGGGDSPLHF.

This chain connects TRBV7-2 to TRBJ2-7, with a weak D call TRBD2 (5 bases). Trimming shortened V by 3 bases and J by 3 bases, and 9 bases separated the two germline ends. The CDR3 spans 13 residues. Germline CDR1 is SGHTA and CDR2 is FQGNSA. Written as DNA, the CDR3 is TGTGCCAGCAGCTTCCCCGGGAACTACGAGCAGTACTTC. Translation gives CASSFPGNYEQYF.

The V gene is TRBV5-1, the J gene TRBJ1-5; no reliable D call. Germline CDR1 reads SGHRS; CDR2 reads YFSETQ. V gave up 1 base and J gave up 4 bases, with 6 bases separating them. The CDR3 loop spans 13 amino acids. The CDR3 loop is CASSLSGNQPQHF. Written as DNA, the CDR3 is TGCGCCAGCAGCTTGTCGGGTAATCAGCCCCAGCATTTT.

This rearrangement joins TRBV19 to TRBJ1-5; weak D call: TRBD1 (5 bases). Trimming pared 4 bases from V and 0 bases from J, leaving 16 bases between. This CDR3 is built from 17 residues. Germline lookup yields CDR1 LNHDA and CDR2 SQIVND (reference sequence). The CDR3 protein is CASSTPGQGNSNQPQHF. As DNA, the CDR3 is TGTGCCAGTAGTACCCCAGGGCAGGGCAATAGCAATCAGCCCCAGCATTTT. Drawing the rest from reference TRBV19 and TRBJ1-5, the complete variable domain is DGGITQSPKYLFRKEGQNVTLSCEQNLNHDAMYWYRQDPGQGLRLIYYSQIVNDFQKGDIAEGYSVSREKKESFPLTVTSAQKNPTAFYLCASSTPGQGNSNQPQHFGDGTRLSIL.

This clonotype was observed a handful of times. At one of its ends the junction is not consistent with the germline gene, which may arise from a read error. This chain uses TRBV20-1 with TRBJ1-5, with 9 positions matching TRBD1. Germline CDR1 is DFQATT and CDR2 is SNEGSKA (reference sequence). CDR3 length: 15 amino acids. The CDR3 DNA reads TGCAGTGCCAGAGACGGGACAGGGAATAATCAGCCCCAGCATTTT. This codes for CSARDGTGNNQPQHF.

With regard to this clonotype: At one boundary the junction diverges from the germline segment, which might be a read error. This chain links TRBV6-1 with TRBJ1-5; D unclear. CDR1 and CDR2 (germline): MNHNS, SASEGT. The CDR3 has 13 amino acids. CDR3 region: CASSPGIGQLQHF. The CDR3, as DNA: TGTGCCAGCAGCCCCGGGATTGGTCAGCTCCAGCATTTT.

The chain recombines TRBV2 with TRBJ1-3, with unresolved D. The CDR3 contains 11 residues. The germline gives CDR1 SNHLY, CDR2 FYNNEI. Between the trimmed V and J ends, which lost 4 bases and 14 bases, there was a span of 12 bases. The DNA for the CDR3 is TGTGCCAGCAGTGTAAGGTCGGAATTATATTTT. Its translation: CASSVRSELYF.

By share of the sample, this clonotype is medium-sized. V usage is TRBV5-6 and J usage is TRBJ2-1, with D perhaps TRBD2 (6 bases). In germline, CDR1 is SGHDT, CDR2 YYEEEE. V lost 0 bases and J 9 bases, leaving 16 bases between the germline ends. CDR3 length equals 15 residues. CDR3 DNA: TGTGCCAGCAGCTTGGGGCCCTCTAGCGTTGCTGAGCAGTTCTTC. This encodes CASSLGPSSVAEQFF.

The chain uses TRBV19 and TRBJ1-6; no definite D call. Germline V gene sequence: CDR1 LNHDA, CDR2 SQIVND (reference sequence). Trimming removed 7 bases from V and 0 bases from J, with 10 bases in between. The CDR3 spans 15 residues. In nucleotides, the CDR3 is TGTGCCAGTATCGGCAACAGCTCCTATAATTCACCCCTCCACTTT. Protein sequence: CASIGNSSYNSPLHF.

The rearrangement links TRBV6-1 to TRBJ2-4; TRBD2 is a possible D gene (5 bases). V lost 4 bases and J lost 2, with 15 bases in between. This CDR3 contains 16 residues. CDR1 MNHNS and CDR2 SASEGT come from the germline V gene. The CDR3 protein is CASSGPPGMSKNIQYF. The CDR3 region has the DNA TGTGCCAGCAGTGGACCCCCGGGGATGTCCAAAAACATTCAGTACTTC.

The chain joins TRBV5-1 to TRBJ2-5; no clear D gene. With 6 bases removed from V and 1 base from J, the gap between germline ends came to 4 bases. This CDR3 region has 11 residues. Germline V gene sequence: CDR1 SGHRS, CDR2 YFSETQ. The CDR3 spells CASIIQETQYF. The CDR3 DNA sequence: TGCGCCAGCATCATCCAAGAGACCCAGTACTTC.